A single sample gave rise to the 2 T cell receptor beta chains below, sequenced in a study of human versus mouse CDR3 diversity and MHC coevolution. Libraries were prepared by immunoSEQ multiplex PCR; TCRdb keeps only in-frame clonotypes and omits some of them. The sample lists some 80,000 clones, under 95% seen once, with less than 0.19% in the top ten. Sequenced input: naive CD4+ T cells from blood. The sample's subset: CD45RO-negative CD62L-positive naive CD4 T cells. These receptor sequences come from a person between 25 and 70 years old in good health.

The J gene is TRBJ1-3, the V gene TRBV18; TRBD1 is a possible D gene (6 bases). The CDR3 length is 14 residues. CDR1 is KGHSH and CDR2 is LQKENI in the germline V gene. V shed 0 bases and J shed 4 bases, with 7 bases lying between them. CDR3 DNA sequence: TGTGCCAGCTCACCACCGGACAGCGGAAACACCATATATTTT. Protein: CASSPPDSGNTIYF.

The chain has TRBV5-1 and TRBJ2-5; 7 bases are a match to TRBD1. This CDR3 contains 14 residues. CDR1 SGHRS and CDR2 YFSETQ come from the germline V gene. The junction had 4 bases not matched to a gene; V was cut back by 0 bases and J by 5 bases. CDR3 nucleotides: TGCGCCAGCAGCTTGGGGGACAGCCGGGAGACCCAGTACTTC. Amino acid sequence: CASSLGDSRETQYF.